This T cell receptor (beta chain) was recovered during a study of TIL therapy for anti-PD-1-resistant metastatic lung cancer. Study overall: Median tumor PD-L1 proportion score was 5.5% to 6.5%. Tumors carried a median 1.5 non-synonymous mutations per megabase.

V shed 4 bases, J shed 1 base, and the junction held 6 bases outside the gene matches. The CDR3 has 18 residues. Germline lookup yields CDR1 SEHNR and CDR2 FQNEAQ (reference sequence). This was the immunoSEQ v3 assay. Survey-level samples got approximately 2 million read pairs; deep-level samples got about 5-6.5 million. The repertoire was sequenced with immunoSEQ multiplex PCR; TCRdb's copy has only in-frame clones and lacks some. The sample carries tens of thousands of clones, 65% to 80% recorded once. As for time point: pre-treatment sample, taken before nivolumab and TIL therapy. This TCR was sampled from a woman between 30 and 85 years old with non-small cell lung cancer. The specimen was blood, collected at baseline. The chain employs TRBV7-9 and TRBJ2-1; 14 positions agree with TRBD2. The CDR3 spells CASSSTGTSGSSYNEQFF. CDR3 nucleotides: TGTGCCAGCAGCTCAACCGGGACTAGCGGGAGTTCCTACAATGAGCAGTTCTTC.